This T cell receptor beta chain was recorded in a study of cytomegalovirus exposure and HLA in healthy donors. Study-level points and caveats: TRBV6-2, TRBV6-3 and some other V segments were excluded as indistinguishable. Later analysis identified 16,951 TCR beta sequences associated with HLA alleles, using a false discovery rate threshold of 0.05. Some highly shared sequence variants likely arose as a pipeline artifact.

It was with 60 Vbeta and 13 Jbeta primers that the PCR ran. Repertoires were generated with immunoSEQ multiplex PCR, while TCRdb's copy carries only in-frame clones and drops some. The data contain about 100,000 clones, roughly 77% of them singletons. The CDR3 is 12 amino acids. Germline-derived CDR1 and CDR2 are SEHNR and FQNEAQ (reference sequence). As regards this clone: The target antigen is unknown. Mismatch with germline at one junction end may stem from a read error.

The source material was PBMCs. This chain connects TRBV7-9 to TRBJ2-3; D is ambiguous. The TCR comes from a woman between 50 and 59 years old in good health and CMV-seropositive. The CDR3 DNA is TGTTCCAGCAGGTCCCTTTCTGATACGCAGTATTTT. The encoded protein is CSSRSLSDTQYF.